This T cell receptor beta chain is drawn from a study of blood T cell repertoires in COVID-19. Study overall: Samples of COVID-19 (acute and convalescent) were obtained from the United States, Italy and Spain. T cells, B-cell-depleted T cells, or PBMCs supplied cDNA or gDNA.

Points on this clone: The sample has other DNA sequences that encode this CDR3 too.

Per the original data handling: Amplified reference gene primers provided the basis for estimating nucleated cell counts. Assay used: immunoSEQ multiplex PCR; TCRdb lists only in-frame clones, some missing. V and J calls and clone size follow that table, whereas D and trimming were derived from the DNA. The table lists roughly 90,000 clones, approximately 80% of them singletons, with 25% to 40% in the top ten. The CDR3 loop spans 14 amino acids. The germline V and J ends were trimmed by 0 bases and 3 bases, with 7 bases remaining between them. The germline CDR1 and CDR2 sequences are SGHKS and YYEKEE (reference sequence).

The sample was peripheral blood. The J gene is TRBJ1-5, the V gene TRBV5-5, with unresolved D. This clonotype originated in a woman over 75 with active or convalescent COVID-19. CDR3: CASSLGTVNQPQHF. In DNA form, the CDR3 reads TGTGCCAGCAGCTTGGGTACAGTCAATCAGCCCCAGCATTTT.